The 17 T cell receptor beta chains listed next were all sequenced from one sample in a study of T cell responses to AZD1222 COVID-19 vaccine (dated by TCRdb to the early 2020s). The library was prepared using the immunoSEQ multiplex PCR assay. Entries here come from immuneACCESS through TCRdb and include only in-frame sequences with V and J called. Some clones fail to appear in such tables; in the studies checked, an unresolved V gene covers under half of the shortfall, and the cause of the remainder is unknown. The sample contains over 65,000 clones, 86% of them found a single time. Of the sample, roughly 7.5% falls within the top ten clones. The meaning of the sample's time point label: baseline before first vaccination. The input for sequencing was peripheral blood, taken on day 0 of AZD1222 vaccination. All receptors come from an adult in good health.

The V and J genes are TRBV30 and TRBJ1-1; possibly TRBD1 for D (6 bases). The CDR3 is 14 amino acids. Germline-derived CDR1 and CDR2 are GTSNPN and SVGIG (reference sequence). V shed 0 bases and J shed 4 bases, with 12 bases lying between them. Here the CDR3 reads CAWSVQGGGTEAFF. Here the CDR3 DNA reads TGTGCCTGGAGTGTACAGGGCGGGGGCACTGAAGCTTTCTTT.

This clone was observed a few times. The CDR3: CASSEDRGNTEAFF. The CDR3 DNA follows: TGTGCCAGCAGTGAAGACAGGGGGAACACTGAAGCTTTCTTT. V is TRBV25-1 and J is TRBJ1-1; 8 bases agree with TRBD1. After removal of 2 bases from V and 1 base from J, the junction contained 0 bases not matched to a gene. CDR1 is MGHDK, CDR2 SYGVNS, per germline. The CDR3 has 14 amino acids.

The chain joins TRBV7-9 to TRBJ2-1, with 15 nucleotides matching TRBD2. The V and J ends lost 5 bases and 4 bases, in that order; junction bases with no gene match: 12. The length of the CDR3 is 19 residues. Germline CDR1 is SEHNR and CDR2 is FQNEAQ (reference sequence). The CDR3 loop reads CASSGSGTSGRRGYNEQFF. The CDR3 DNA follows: TGTGCCAGCAGCGGGTCCGGGACTAGCGGGAGGAGGGGATACAATGAGCAGTTCTTC.

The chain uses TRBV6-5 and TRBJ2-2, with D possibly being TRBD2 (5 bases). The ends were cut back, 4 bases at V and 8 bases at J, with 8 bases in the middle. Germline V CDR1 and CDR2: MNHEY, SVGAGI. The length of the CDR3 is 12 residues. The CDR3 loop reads CASSSPGGELFF. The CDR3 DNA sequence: TGTGCCAGCAGTTCCCCGGGGGGGGAGCTGTTTTTT.

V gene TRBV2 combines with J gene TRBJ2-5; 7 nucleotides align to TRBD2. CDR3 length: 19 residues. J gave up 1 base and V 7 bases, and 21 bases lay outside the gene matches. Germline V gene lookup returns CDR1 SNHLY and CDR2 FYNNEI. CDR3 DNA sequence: TGTGCCAGCATCGAGTCCGGAATAGCGGGCGTAGCCTTCCAAGAGACCCAGTACTTC. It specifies CASIESGIAGVAFQETQYF.

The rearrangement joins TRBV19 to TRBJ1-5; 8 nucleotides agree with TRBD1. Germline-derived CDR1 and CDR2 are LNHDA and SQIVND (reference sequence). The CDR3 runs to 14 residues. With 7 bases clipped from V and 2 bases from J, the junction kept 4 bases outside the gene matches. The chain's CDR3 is CASKDREGNQPQHF. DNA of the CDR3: TGTGCCAGTAAGGACAGGGAAGGCAATCAGCCCCAGCATTTT. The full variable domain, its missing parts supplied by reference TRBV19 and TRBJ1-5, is DGGITQSPKYLFRKEGQNVTLSCEQNLNHDAMYWYRQDPGQGLRLIYYSQIVNDFQKGDIAEGYSVSREKKESFPLTVTSAQKNPTAFYLCASKDREGNQPQHFGDGTRLSIL.

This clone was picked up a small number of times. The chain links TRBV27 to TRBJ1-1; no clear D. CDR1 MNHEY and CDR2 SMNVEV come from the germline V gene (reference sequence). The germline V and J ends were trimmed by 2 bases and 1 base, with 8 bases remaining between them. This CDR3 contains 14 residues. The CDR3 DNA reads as TGTGCCAGCAGTTTAGTGGTGGGGAACACTGAAGCTTTCTTT. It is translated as CASSLVVGNTEAFF.

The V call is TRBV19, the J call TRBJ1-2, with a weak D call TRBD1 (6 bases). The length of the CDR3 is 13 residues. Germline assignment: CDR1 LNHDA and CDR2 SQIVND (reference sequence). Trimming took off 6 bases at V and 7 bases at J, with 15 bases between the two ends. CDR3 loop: CASSSQGGSGYTF. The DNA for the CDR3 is TGTGCCAGTAGCTCACAGGGAGGTTCTGGCTACACCTTC.

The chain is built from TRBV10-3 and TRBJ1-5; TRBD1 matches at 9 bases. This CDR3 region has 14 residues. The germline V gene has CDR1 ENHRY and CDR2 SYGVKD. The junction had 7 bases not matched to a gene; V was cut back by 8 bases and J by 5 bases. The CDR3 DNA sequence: TGTGCCATCGGGGACAGGGCGGAAGATCAGCCCCAGCATTTT. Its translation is CAIGDRAEDQPQHF.

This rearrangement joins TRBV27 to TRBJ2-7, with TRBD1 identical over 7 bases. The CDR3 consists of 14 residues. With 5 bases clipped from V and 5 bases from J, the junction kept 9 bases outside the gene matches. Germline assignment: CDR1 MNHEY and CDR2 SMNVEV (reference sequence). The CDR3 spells CASSHQGVWNEQYF. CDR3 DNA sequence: TGTGCCAGCAGTCATCAGGGGGTCTGGAACGAGCAGTACTTC.

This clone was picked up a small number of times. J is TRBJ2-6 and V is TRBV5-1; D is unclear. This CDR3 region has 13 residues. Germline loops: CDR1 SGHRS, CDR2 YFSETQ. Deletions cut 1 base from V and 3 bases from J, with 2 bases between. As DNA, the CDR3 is TGCGCCAGCAGCTTGAGTGGGGCCAACGTCCTGACTTTC. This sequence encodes CASSLSGANVLTF.

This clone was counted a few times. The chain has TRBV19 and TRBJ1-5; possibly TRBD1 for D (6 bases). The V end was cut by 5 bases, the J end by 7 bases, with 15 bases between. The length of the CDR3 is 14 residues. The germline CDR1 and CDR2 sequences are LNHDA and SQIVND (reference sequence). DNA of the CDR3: TGTGCCAGTAGTCCCCGGACAGAGGGGCAGCCCCAGCATTTT. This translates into CASSPRTEGQPQHF.

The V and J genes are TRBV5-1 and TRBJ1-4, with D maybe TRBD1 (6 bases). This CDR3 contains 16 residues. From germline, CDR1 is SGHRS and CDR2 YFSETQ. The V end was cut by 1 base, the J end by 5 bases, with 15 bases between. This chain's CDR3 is CASSLSTGTSNEKLFF. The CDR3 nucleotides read TGCGCCAGCAGCTTGTCAACAGGGACCTCAAATGAAAAACTGTTTTTT.

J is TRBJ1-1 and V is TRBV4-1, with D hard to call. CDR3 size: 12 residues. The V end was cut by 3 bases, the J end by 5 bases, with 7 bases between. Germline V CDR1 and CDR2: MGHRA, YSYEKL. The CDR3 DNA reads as TGCGCCAGCAGCCAGCCCGGGACTGAAGCTTTCTTT. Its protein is CASSQPGTEAFF.

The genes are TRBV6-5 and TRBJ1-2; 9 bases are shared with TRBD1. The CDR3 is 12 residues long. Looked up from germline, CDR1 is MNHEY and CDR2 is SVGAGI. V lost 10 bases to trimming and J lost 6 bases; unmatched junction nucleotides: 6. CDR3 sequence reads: CAIPTGGDGYTF. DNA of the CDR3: TGTGCCATCCCGACAGGGGGAGATGGCTACACCTTC.

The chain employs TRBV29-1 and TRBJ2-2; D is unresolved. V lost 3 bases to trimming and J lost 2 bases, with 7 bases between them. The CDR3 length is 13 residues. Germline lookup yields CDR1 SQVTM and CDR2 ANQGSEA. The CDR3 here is CSVDPRNTGELFF. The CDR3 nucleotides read TGCAGCGTTGACCCCAGAAACACCGGGGAGCTGTTTTTT.

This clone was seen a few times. CDR3 nucleotides: TGTGCCAGTAGCACCGGGACCCCTTCCTACAATGAGCAGTTCTTC. Translated: CASSTGTPSYNEQFF. The rearrangement links TRBV19 to TRBJ2-1; D might be TRBD1 or TRBD2, each matching 5 bases. V was pared by 6 bases and J by 1 base, with 13 bases between. The CDR3 sequence is 15 residues long. The V gene's germline CDR1 is LNHDA and CDR2 SQIVND (reference sequence).